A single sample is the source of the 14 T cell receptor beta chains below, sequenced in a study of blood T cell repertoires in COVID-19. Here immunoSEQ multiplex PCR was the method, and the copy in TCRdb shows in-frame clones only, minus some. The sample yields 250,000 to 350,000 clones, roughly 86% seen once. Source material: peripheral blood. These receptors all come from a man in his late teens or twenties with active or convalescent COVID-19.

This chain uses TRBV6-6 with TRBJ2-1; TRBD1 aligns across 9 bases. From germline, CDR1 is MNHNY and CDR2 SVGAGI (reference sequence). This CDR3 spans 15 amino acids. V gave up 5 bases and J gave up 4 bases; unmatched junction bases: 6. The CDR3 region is CASSDGTGPYNEQFF. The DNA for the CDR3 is TGTGCCAGCAGTGACGGGACAGGGCCTTACAATGAGCAGTTCTTC.

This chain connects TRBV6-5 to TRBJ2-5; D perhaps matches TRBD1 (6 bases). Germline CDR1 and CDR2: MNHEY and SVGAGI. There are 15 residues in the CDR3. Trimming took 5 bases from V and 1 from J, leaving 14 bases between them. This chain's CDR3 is CASSLYRTAQETQYF. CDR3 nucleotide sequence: TGTGCCAGCAGTCTTTACCGGACAGCCCAAGAGACCCAGTACTTC.

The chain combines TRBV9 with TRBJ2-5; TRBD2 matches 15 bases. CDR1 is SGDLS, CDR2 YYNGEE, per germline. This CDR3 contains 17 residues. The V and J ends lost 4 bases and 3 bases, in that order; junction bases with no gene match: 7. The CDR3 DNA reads TGTGCCAGCAGCACCTCAGGGACTAGCGGGGGGAAAGAGACCCAGTACTTC. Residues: CASSTSGTSGGKETQYF.

CDR3 nucleotide sequence: TGTGCCAGCAGCTTAGGCCTAAGGGGTGTTGATGAAAAACTGTTTTTT. Amino acids: CASSLGLRGVDEKLFF. This chain uses TRBV13 with TRBJ1-4; a weak D match, TRBD1 (5 bases). The germline V and J ends were trimmed by 0 bases and 6 bases, with 14 bases remaining between them. This CDR3 is 16 amino acids long. The germline V gene encodes CDR1 PRHDT and CDR2 FYEKMQ (reference sequence).

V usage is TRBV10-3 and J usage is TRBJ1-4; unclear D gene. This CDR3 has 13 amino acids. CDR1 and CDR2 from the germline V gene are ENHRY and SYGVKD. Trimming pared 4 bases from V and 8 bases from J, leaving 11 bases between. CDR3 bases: TGTGCCATCAGTGCGGAGGGTGAAGAAAAACTGTTTTTT. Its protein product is CAISAEGEEKLFF.

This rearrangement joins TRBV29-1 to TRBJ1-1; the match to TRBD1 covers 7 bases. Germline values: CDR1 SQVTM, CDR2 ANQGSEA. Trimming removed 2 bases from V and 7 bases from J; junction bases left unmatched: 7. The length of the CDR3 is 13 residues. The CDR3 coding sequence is TGCAGCGTTGAAAAGGGGGCGCCGAATGAAGCTTTCTTT. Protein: CSVEKGAPNEAFF.

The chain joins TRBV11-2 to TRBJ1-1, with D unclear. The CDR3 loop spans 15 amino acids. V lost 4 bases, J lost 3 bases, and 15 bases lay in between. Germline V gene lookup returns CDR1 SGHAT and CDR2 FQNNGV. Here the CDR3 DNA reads TGTGCCAGCAGCTCAGAGTACAGTATGGACACTGAAGCTTTCTTT. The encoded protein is CASSSEYSMDTEAFF.

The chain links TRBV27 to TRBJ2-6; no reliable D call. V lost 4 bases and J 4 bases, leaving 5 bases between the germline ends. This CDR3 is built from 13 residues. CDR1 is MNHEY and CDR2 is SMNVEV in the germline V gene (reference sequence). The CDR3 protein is CASSSRGANVLTF. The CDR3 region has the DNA TGTGCCAGCAGTTCGCGGGGGGCCAACGTCCTGACTTTC.

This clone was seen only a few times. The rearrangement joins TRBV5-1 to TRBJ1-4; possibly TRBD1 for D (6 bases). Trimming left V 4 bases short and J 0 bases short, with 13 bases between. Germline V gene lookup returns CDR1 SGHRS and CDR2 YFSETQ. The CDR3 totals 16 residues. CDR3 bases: TGCGCCAGCAGCAACACCAGGGGTGCAACTAATGAAAAACTGTTTTTT. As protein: CASSNTRGATNEKLFF.

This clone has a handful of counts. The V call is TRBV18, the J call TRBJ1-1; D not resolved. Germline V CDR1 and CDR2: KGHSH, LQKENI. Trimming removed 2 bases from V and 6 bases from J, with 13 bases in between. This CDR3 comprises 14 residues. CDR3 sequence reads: CASSPVMGRPEAFF. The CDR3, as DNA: TGTGCCAGCTCACCAGTTATGGGCAGACCTGAAGCTTTCTTT.

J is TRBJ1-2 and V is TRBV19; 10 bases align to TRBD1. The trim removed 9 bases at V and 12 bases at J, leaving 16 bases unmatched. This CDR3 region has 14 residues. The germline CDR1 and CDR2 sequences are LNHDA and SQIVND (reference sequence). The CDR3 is CASTTQGGTGDHTF. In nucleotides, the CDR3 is TGTGCCAGCACTACCCAAGGGGGGACAGGGGACCACACCTTC.

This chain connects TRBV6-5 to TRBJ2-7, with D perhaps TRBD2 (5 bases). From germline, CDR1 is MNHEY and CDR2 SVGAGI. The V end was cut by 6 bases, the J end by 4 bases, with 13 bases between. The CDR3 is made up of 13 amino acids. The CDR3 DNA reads TGTGCCAGCAGCCGGACGGAGGTATACGAGCAGTACTTC. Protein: CASSRTEVYEQYF.

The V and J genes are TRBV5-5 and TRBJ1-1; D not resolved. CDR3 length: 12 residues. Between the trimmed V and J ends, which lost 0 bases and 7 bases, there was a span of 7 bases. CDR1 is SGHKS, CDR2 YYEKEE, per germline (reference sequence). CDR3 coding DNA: TGTGCCAGCAGCTTGGCCGAGAGTGAAGCTTTCTTT. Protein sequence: CASSLAESEAFF.

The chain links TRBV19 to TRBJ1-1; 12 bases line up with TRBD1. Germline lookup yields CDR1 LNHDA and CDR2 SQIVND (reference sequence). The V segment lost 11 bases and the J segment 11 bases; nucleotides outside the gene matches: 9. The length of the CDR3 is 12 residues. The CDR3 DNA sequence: TGTGCCGTAGGGGGACAGGGGGCGGCTGCTTTCTTT. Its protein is CAVGGQGAAAFF.